These T cell receptor beta chains were read from a single sample in a study of T-cell memory formation after mild COVID-19. TCRdb ran MiXCR on the 5' RACE reads and lists one entry per CDR3 protein. The table includes fewer than 250,000 distinct CDR3 sequences, around 30% detected once. Input material: PBMCs or a T cell subset sorted from them (not recorded which). The receptors stem from an adult woman who had mild COVID-19 (a few samples of this study predate the infection). Cell type and time point are not known. The CDR3 runs from the conserved cysteine through the conserved F or W. Each record gives: J gene, D gene, V gene, clone size, CDR3 protein, CDR3 DNA. D genes are given only for firm matches. Size is stated for part of the rows, as once, few or many counts, or as a class when the clone is expanded.

j_gene: TRBJ2-3
d_gene: NA
v_gene: TRBV20-1
abundance: many
CDR3aa: CSAIRRSGTDTQYF
CDR3nt: TGCAGTGCTATCCGGAGAAGCGGCACAGATACGCAGTATTTT

j_gene: TRBJ2-1
d_gene: TRBD2
v_gene: TRBV7-2
abundance: few
CDR3aa: CASSFELAGGYSSYNEQFF
CDR3nt: TGTGCCAGCAGCTTCGAACTAGCGGGAGGGTATAGCTCCTACAATGAGCAGTTCTTC

j_gene: TRBJ2-1
d_gene: NA
v_gene: TRBV7-2
abundance: once
CDR3aa: CASSLGGSGVRGEQFF
CDR3nt: TGTGCCAGCAGCTTAGGAGGGAGTGGGGTCAGGGGTGAGCAGTTCTTC

j_gene: TRBJ2-7
d_gene: TRBD2
v_gene: TRBV7-6
abundance: few
CDR3aa: CASSTGTSGAYEQYF
CDR3nt: TGTGCCAGCAGCACTGGGACTAGCGGAGCCTACGAGCAGTACTTC

j_gene: TRBJ2-1
d_gene: TRBD1
v_gene: TRBV6-4
abundance: NA
CDR3aa: CASKGQGASEQFF
CDR3nt: TGTGCCAGCAAGGGGCAGGGGGCTAGTGAGCAGTTCTTC

j_gene: TRBJ2-1
d_gene: TRBD2
v_gene: TRBV7-2
abundance: once
CDR3aa: CASSARTSGGATEQFF
CDR3nt: TGTGCCAGCAGCGCCCGGACTAGCGGGGGGGCCACTGAGCAGTTCTTC

j_gene: TRBJ1-1
d_gene: NA
v_gene: TRBV29-1
abundance: once
CDR3aa: CSVETGGPEAFF
CDR3nt: TGCAGCGTTGAAACAGGAGGACCTGAAGCTTTCTTT

j_gene: TRBJ2-5
d_gene: NA
v_gene: TRBV7-9
abundance: NA
CDR3aa: CASSLGQYQTQYF
CDR3nt: TGTGCCAGCAGCTTAGGCCAGTATCAGACCCAGTACTTC

j_gene: TRBJ2-1
d_gene: TRBD2
v_gene: TRBV6-5
abundance: NA
CDR3aa: CASSPLKAGGIRNEQFF
CDR3nt: TGTGCCAGCAGTCCACTCAAAGCGGGAGGGATCCGGAATGAGCAGTTCTTC

j_gene: TRBJ1-5
d_gene: TRBD1
v_gene: TRBV6-6
abundance: few
CDR3aa: CASRYTGTGDQPQHF
CDR3nt: TGTGCCAGCAGGTACACCGGGACAGGGGATCAGCCCCAGCATTTT

j_gene: TRBJ2-3
d_gene: NA
v_gene: TRBV20-1
abundance: NA
CDR3aa: CSASLRLLGDTQYF
CDR3nt: TGCAGTGCTAGCCTCCGCCTACTGGGAGATACGCAGTATTTT

j_gene: TRBJ2-1
d_gene: NA
v_gene: TRBV12-3/TRBV12-4
abundance: few
CDR3aa: CAKTRTQPKENNEQFF
CDR3nt: TGTGCAAAGACCCGGACTCAGCCGAAGGAAAACAATGAGCAGTTCTTC

j_gene: TRBJ1-1
d_gene: NA
v_gene: TRBV21-1
abundance: NA
CDR3aa: CASSKGTALPQAFF
CDR3nt: TGTGCCAGCAGCAAAGGGACGGCTTTACCCCAAGCTTTCTTT

j_gene: TRBJ1-5
d_gene: TRBD1
v_gene: TRBV5-1
abundance: few
CDR3aa: CASSLGDSLNQPQHF
CDR3nt: TGCGCCAGCAGCTTGGGGGACAGCCTCAATCAGCCCCAGCATTTT

j_gene: TRBJ2-1
d_gene: TRBD2
v_gene: TRBV11-2
abundance: many
CDR3aa: CASSFAGGFNEQFF
CDR3nt: TGTGCCAGCAGCTTCGCGGGGGGTTTCAATGAGCAGTTCTTC

j_gene: TRBJ2-7
d_gene: NA
v_gene: TRBV5-1
abundance: NA
CDR3aa: CASSLVGPTGSYEQYF
CDR3nt: TGCGCCAGCAGCTTGGTCGGCCCAACAGGTTCCTACGAGCAGTACTTC

j_gene: TRBJ1-1
d_gene: NA
v_gene: TRBV3-1
abundance: NA
CDR3aa: CASSQDLKGSEAFF
CDR3nt: TGTGCCAGCAGCCAAGATTTAAAAGGGTCTGAAGCTTTCTTT

j_gene: TRBJ2-7
d_gene: TRBD2
v_gene: TRBV5-1
abundance: NA
CDR3aa: CASSLALAASSYEQYF
CDR3nt: TGCGCCAGCAGCTTGGCACTAGCGGCTAGCTCCTACGAGCAGTACTTC

j_gene: TRBJ2-3
d_gene: NA
v_gene: TRBV7-9
abundance: NA
CDR3aa: CASSFTDYQSTDTQYF
CDR3nt: TGTGCCAGCAGCTTTACGGACTATCAGAGCACAGATACGCAGTATTTT

j_gene: TRBJ2-1
d_gene: TRBD1
v_gene: TRBV10-3
abundance: NA
CDR3aa: CAISRDSMVNEQFF
CDR3nt: TGTGCCATCAGCCGGGACAGTATGGTAAATGAGCAGTTCTTC

j_gene: TRBJ2-2
d_gene: NA
v_gene: TRBV7-3
abundance: NA
CDR3aa: CASSPGWNTGELFF
CDR3nt: TGTGCCAGCAGCCCAGGTTGGAACACCGGGGAGCTGTTTTTT

j_gene: TRBJ2-3
d_gene: TRBD2
v_gene: TRBV5-1
abundance: NA
CDR3aa: CASSSYLSGSGTDTQYF
CDR3nt: TGCGCCAGCAGCTCCTACCTTAGCGGGAGTGGCACAGATACGCAGTATTTT

j_gene: TRBJ1-5
d_gene: NA
v_gene: TRBV4-1
abundance: few
CDR3aa: CASSQFPEADSNQPQHF
CDR3nt: TGCGCCAGCAGCCAATTCCCAGAAGCAGATAGTAATCAGCCCCAGCATTTT

j_gene: TRBJ2-7
d_gene: NA
v_gene: TRBV12-5
abundance: NA
CDR3aa: CASGLRERKQYF
CDR3nt: TGTGCTAGTGGTTTAAGGGAAAGAAAGCAGTACTTC

j_gene: TRBJ2-3
d_gene: TRBD2
v_gene: TRBV7-6
abundance: NA
CDR3aa: CASSRLAGEWGTQYF
CDR3nt: TGTGCCAGCAGCCGACTAGCGGGGGAGTGGGGTACGCAGTATTTT

j_gene: TRBJ2-5
d_gene: TRBD1
v_gene: TRBV5-1
abundance: many
CDR3aa: CASSIKGLGQGKETQYF
CDR3nt: TGCGCCAGCAGCATAAAAGGACTCGGACAGGGAAAAGAGACCCAGTACTTC

j_gene: TRBJ1-4
d_gene: TRBD1
v_gene: TRBV3-1
abundance: few
CDR3aa: CASSADRGPGKLFF
CDR3nt: TGTGCCAGCAGCGCCGACAGGGGGCCCGGCAAACTGTTTTTT

j_gene: TRBJ2-3
d_gene: NA
v_gene: TRBV27
abundance: NA
CDR3aa: CASSVTGFLDTQYF
CDR3nt: TGTGCCTCATCCGTTACGGGGTTTTTAGATACGCAGTATTTT

j_gene: TRBJ2-3
d_gene: NA
v_gene: TRBV5-5
abundance: NA
CDR3aa: CASSLERTDTQYF
CDR3nt: TGTGCCAGCAGCTTGGAGAGGACAGATACGCAGTATTTT

j_gene: TRBJ1-1
d_gene: NA
v_gene: TRBV20-1
abundance: NA
CDR3aa: CSAPVGGGTEAFF
CDR3nt: TGCAGTGCCCCAGTTGGAGGGGGCACTGAAGCTTTCTTT

j_gene: TRBJ2-2
d_gene: NA
v_gene: TRBV5-6
abundance: many
CDR3aa: CASSPSGLIAGELFF
CDR3nt: TGTGCCAGCAGCCCGTCGGGACTGATCGCCGGGGAGCTGTTTTTT

j_gene: TRBJ2-5
d_gene: NA
v_gene: TRBV29-1
abundance: few
CDR3aa: CSVKRETQYF
CDR3nt: TGCAGCGTGAAGCGGGAGACCCAGTACTTC

j_gene: TRBJ2-3
d_gene: NA
v_gene: TRBV27
abundance: NA
CDR3aa: CASSTFIRTSTDTQYF
CDR3nt: TGTGCCAGCAGTACCTTCATAAGGACTAGCACAGATACGCAGTATTTT

j_gene: TRBJ2-1
d_gene: TRBD2
v_gene: TRBV7-9
abundance: NA
CDR3aa: CASSHWRETNNEQFF
CDR3nt: TGTGCCAGCAGCCACTGGCGGGAGACCAACAATGAGCAGTTCTTC

j_gene: TRBJ1-1
d_gene: NA
v_gene: TRBV6-4
abundance: NA
CDR3aa: CASSEQRNTEAFF
CDR3nt: TGTGCCAGCAGTGAGCAAAGGAACACTGAAGCTTTCTTT

j_gene: TRBJ2-7
d_gene: NA
v_gene: TRBV21-1
abundance: NA
CDR3aa: CASSKARCSYEQYF
CDR3nt: TGTGCCAGCAGCAAAGCACGGTGCTCCTACGAGCAGTACTTC

j_gene: TRBJ2-7
d_gene: TRBD1
v_gene: TRBV3-1
abundance: NA
CDR3aa: CASRGQGGYEQYF
CDR3nt: TGTGCCAGCAGGGGACAGGGAGGCTACGAGCAGTACTTC

j_gene: TRBJ2-1
d_gene: NA
v_gene: TRBV11-3
abundance: NA
CDR3aa: CASSFGASYNEQFF
CDR3nt: TGTGCCAGCAGCTTTGGAGCGTCCTACAATGAGCAGTTCTTC

j_gene: TRBJ2-5
d_gene: NA
v_gene: TRBV3-1
abundance: once
CDR3aa: CASSQRAGEEWGETQYF
CDR3nt: TGTGCCAGCAGCCAACGGGCAGGGGAGGAATGGGGGGAGACCCAGTACTTC

j_gene: TRBJ1-2
d_gene: TRBD1
v_gene: TRBV2
abundance: NA
CDR3aa: CASSLLPPRTGADGYTF
CDR3nt: TGTGCCAGCAGCCTCCTTCCCCCCCGGACAGGGGCGGATGGCTACACCTTC

j_gene: TRBJ2-2
d_gene: NA
v_gene: TRBV11-1
abundance: NA
CDR3aa: CASSLAENGELFF
CDR3nt: TGTGCCAGCAGCTTAGCGGAGAACGGGGAGCTGTTTTTT

j_gene: TRBJ2-1
d_gene: TRBD2
v_gene: TRBV7-2
abundance: few
CDR3aa: CASSPQHLAGGVNNEQFF
CDR3nt: TGTGCCAGCAGCCCACAGCATCTAGCGGGAGGCGTGAACAATGAGCAGTTCTTC

j_gene: TRBJ2-2
d_gene: NA
v_gene: TRBV12-3/TRBV12-4
abundance: NA
CDR3aa: CASSPSGNTGELFF
CDR3nt: TGTGCCAGCAGCCCATCTGGGAACACCGGGGAGCTGTTTTTT

j_gene: TRBJ2-1
d_gene: TRBD1
v_gene: TRBV7-3
abundance: few
CDR3aa: CASSQGQGRDNEQFF
CDR3nt: TGTGCCAGCAGCCAAGGACAGGGGAGGGACAATGAGCAGTTCTTC

j_gene: TRBJ1-1
d_gene: TRBD1
v_gene: TRBV7-8
abundance: few
CDR3aa: CASSLTGTGIATEAFF
CDR3nt: TGTGCCAGCAGCCTTACCGGGACAGGGATCGCCACTGAAGCTTTCTTT

j_gene: TRBJ1-6
d_gene: TRBD1
v_gene: TRBV6-2/TRBV6-3
abundance: few
CDR3aa: CASSYLRDSYNSPLHF
CDR3nt: TGTGCCAGCAGTTACCTTCGGGACAGCTATAATTCACCCCTCCACTTT

j_gene: TRBJ2-1
d_gene: NA
v_gene: TRBV12-3/TRBV12-4
abundance: few
CDR3aa: CASSLRVPSSYNEQFF
CDR3nt: TGTGCCAGCAGTTTAAGAGTCCCGAGCTCCTACAATGAGCAGTTCTTC

j_gene: TRBJ2-7
d_gene: TRBD2
v_gene: TRBV6-2/TRBV6-3
abundance: NA
CDR3aa: CASSPSDGGLHYEQYF
CDR3nt: TGTGCCAGCAGTCCCTCTGACGGGGGGTTGCACTACGAGCAGTACTTC

j_gene: TRBJ2-1
d_gene: NA
v_gene: TRBV11-3
abundance: NA
CDR3aa: CAGELNWAFVGSGSYNEQFF
CDR3nt: TGTGCCGGTGAACTTAATTGGGCGTTTGTCGGGAGTGGTTCCTACAATGAGCAGTTCTTC

j_gene: TRBJ2-1
d_gene: NA
v_gene: TRBV6-6
abundance: few
CDR3aa: CASRKSGTSIHNEQFF
CDR3nt: TGTGCCAGCAGAAAATCCGGGACTTCCATTCACAATGAGCAGTTCTTC

j_gene: TRBJ2-7
d_gene: NA
v_gene: TRBV7-9
abundance: few
CDR3aa: CASSPPGREYEQYF
CDR3nt: TGTGCCAGCAGCCCACCGGGACGGGAATACGAGCAGTACTTC

j_gene: TRBJ2-7
d_gene: TRBD2
v_gene: TRBV9
abundance: few
CDR3aa: CASSVGSGGYEQYF
CDR3nt: TGTGCCAGCAGCGTAGGAAGCGGGGGCTACGAGCAGTACTTC

j_gene: TRBJ1-1
d_gene: TRBD1
v_gene: TRBV24-1
abundance: few
CDR3aa: CATRWDRSNTEAFF
CDR3nt: TGTGCCACCAGATGGGACAGGTCGAACACTGAAGCTTTCTTT

j_gene: TRBJ2-1
d_gene: NA
v_gene: TRBV19
abundance: few
CDR3aa: CASRTGSYNEQFF
CDR3nt: TGTGCCAGTAGGACAGGCTCCTACAATGAGCAGTTCTTC

j_gene: TRBJ2-1
d_gene: NA
v_gene: TRBV6-2/TRBV6-3
abundance: many
CDR3aa: CASSYGGTEQFF
CDR3nt: TGTGCCAGCAGTTACGGCGGAACAGAGCAGTTCTTC